In this sample, the clone carrying this T cell receptor beta chain turned up many times. These data are taken from a study of identical twins. CDR3 length: 12 residues. Trimming left V 4 bases short and J 6 bases short, with 10 bases between. CDR1 and CDR2 (germline): SGHTA, FQGNSA. TCRdb reprocessed the 5' RACE reads with MiXCR, giving one entry per CDR3 protein. The sample has around 200,000 distinct CDR3 sequences; approximately 9% are singletons. The V call is TRBV7-2, the J call TRBJ2-7, with D tentatively TRBD1 (5 bases). The sequence derives from a woman between 18 and 30 years old in good health. The sample consisted of memory (CD45RO+) T cells sorted from blood. CDR3 amino acids: CASSSLRGEQYF. The CDR3 region has the DNA TGTGCCAGCAGCTCCTTAAGGGGCGAGCAGTACTTC. Combining the CDR3 with reference TRBV7-2 and TRBJ2-7 gives the whole variable domain GAGVSQSPSNKVTEKGKDVELRCDPISGHTALYWYRQSLGQGLEFLIYFQGNSAPDKSGLPSDRFSAERTGGSVSTLTIQRTQQEDSAVYLCASSSLRGEQYFGPGTRLTVT.